The 9 T cell receptor beta chains reported below all come from one sample, sequenced in a study of vaccination effects on CD4 cells after COVID-19. Only in-frame clones appear in the TCRdb table, and some are missing; sequencing was by immunoSEQ multiplex PCR. The repertoire has over 45,000 clones, roughly 70% of them found once; the top ten carry around 16%. These TCRs are of unknown antigen specificity. Ahead of sequencing, the ViraFEST assay grew antigen-specific CD4+ T cells using viral peptide pools. Having been cultured for roughly 10 days, the cells underwent CD4+ T cell isolation. Vaccinated participants had no history of SARS-CoV-2 infection and tested negative for nucleocapsid antibodies. The sample here was CD4+ T cells from PBMCs cultured with SARS-CoV-2 spike peptides, taken before COVID-19 vaccination. Every receptor here comes from a human donor who received a COVID-19 vaccine.

The chain has TRBV9 and TRBJ1-3; D may be TRBD1 (5 bases). V was pared by 3 bases and J by 0 bases, with 16 bases between. The CDR3 has 17 amino acids. CDR1 SGDLS and CDR2 YYNGEE come from the germline V gene. The CDR3 spells CASSAGALGPSGNTIYF. For the CDR3, the DNA is TGTGCCAGCAGCGCTGGGGCCCTTGGACCCTCTGGAAACACCATATATTTT.

The genes are TRBV5-4 and TRBJ2-3; D perhaps matches TRBD2 (6 bases). Germline V CDR1 and CDR2: SGHNT, YYREEE (reference sequence). This CDR3 region has 16 residues. V lost 1 base to trimming and J lost 1 base, with 13 bases between them. DNA for the CDR3: TGTGCCAGCAGCTTGACGGGACTGACCGGCACAGATACGCAGTATTTT. Its protein product is CASSLTGLTGTDTQYF.

V usage is TRBV6-4 and J usage is TRBJ2-1; 9 nucleotides line up with TRBD2. Germline trimming cut 0 bases from V and 8 bases from J; bases unmatched to any gene: 11. The germline gives CDR1 MRHNA, CDR2 SNTAGT. The CDR3 runs to 17 residues. CDR3 amino acids: CASSDSHGSGSRDEQFF. The CDR3 DNA reads as TGTGCCAGCAGTGACTCTCACGGTAGCGGGAGTCGGGATGAGCAGTTCTTC.

This clone was counted a few times. The chain employs TRBV4-2 and TRBJ1-5; D may be TRBD1 (6 bases). The CDR3 consists of 15 residues. Germline V lookup: CDR1 LGHNA, CDR2 YNFKEQ. The V end lost 3 bases, the J end lost 2 bases, and 11 bases lay between the germline ends. CDR3 DNA sequence: TGTGCCAGCAGCCAGGGGGGGCTCGGCAATCAGCCCCAGCATTTT. Its translation: CASSQGGLGNQPQHF.

The V and J genes are TRBV6-2 or TRBV6-3 and TRBJ2-3, with a tentative D call TRBD1 (5 bases). CDR3 length: 15 residues. Between the trimmed V and J ends, which lost 6 bases and 3 bases, there was a span of 16 bases. In germline, CDR1 is MNHEY, CDR2 SVGEGT. This chain's CDR3 is CASSLLGRVTDTQYF. The CDR3 DNA is TGTGCCAGCAGCCTCTTAGGCAGGGTAACAGATACGCAGTATTTT.

V gene TRBV12-3 or TRBV12-4 combines with J gene TRBJ1-5; D ambiguous. The CDR3 runs to 13 residues. Trimming shortened V by 3 bases and J by 1 base, and 4 bases separated the two germline ends. The CDR3 sequence: CASSLSSNQPQHF. In DNA form, the CDR3 reads TGTGCCAGCAGTTTGTCCAGCAATCAGCCCCAGCATTTT.

This chain uses TRBV2 with TRBJ2-1, with D perhaps TRBD2 (7 bases). The CDR3 is 13 residues long. CDR1 is SNHLY, CDR2 FYNNEI, per germline. Trimming cost V 2 bases and J 9 bases, with 11 bases left between them. The CDR3 loop reads CASSESRGGEQFF. DNA for the CDR3: TGTGCCAGCAGTGAATCTAGGGGGGGTGAGCAGTTCTTC.

The chain is built from TRBV28 and TRBJ1-5; possibly TRBD1 for D (6 bases). V lost 6 bases, J lost 0 bases, and 18 bases lay in between. The CDR3 has 17 amino acids. CDR1 and CDR2 (germline): MDHEN, SYDVKM. The DNA for the CDR3 is TGTGCCAGCAGCGCTAGGGCAGGGGACCTTAGCAATCAGCCCCAGCATTTT. Translated, it gives CASSARAGDLSNQPQHF.

V usage is TRBV18 and J usage is TRBJ2-1, with TRBD1 matching over 7 bases. The germline V gene has CDR1 KGHSH and CDR2 LQKENI. The CDR3 is 15 amino acids. J was trimmed by 3 bases and V by 3 bases; bases with no gene match: 5. CDR3 amino acids: CASSPTGYDYNEQFF. Here the CDR3 DNA reads TGTGCCAGCTCACCGACAGGGTACGACTACAATGAGCAGTTCTTC.